This T cell receptor (beta chain) was identified during a study of CD8 T cells in ankylosing spondylitis. This clonotype was detected ten times or more. Its target is unknown. V lost 1 base and J lost 5, with 18 bases in between. The CDR3 loop spans 17 amino acids. Germline V gene sequence: CDR1 MDHEN, CDR2 SYDVKM. TCR beta libraries were made by quantitative 5'-RACE with molecular barcodes. TCRdb recomputed calls from the 5' RACE reads with MiXCR, one row per CDR3 protein. The table lists roughly 48,000 distinct CDR3 sequences, 6.5% to 9% of them singletons. Study-wide results and caveats: A subset of motif variants has previously been described in the synovial fluid and blood of reactive arthritis. Ankylosing spondylitis blood seemed to carry a telltale TCR beta motif made of several highly homologous variants.

The sequence came from a female donor with ankylosing spondylitis or in good health (not recorded which). The specimen was blood, either unsorted or a sorted T cell fraction (not recorded which). This chain links TRBV28 with TRBJ1-5; weak D call: TRBD1 (5 bases). The CDR3 spells CASSLLFRDLDDQPQHF. In DNA, the CDR3 is TGTGCCAGCAGTTTATTATTCAGGGACCTTGACGATCAGCCCCAGCATTTT.